Each of the 19 T cell receptor beta chains below was sequenced from the same sample in a study of shared clonotypes between healthy human individuals. Profiled with immunoSEQ multiplex PCR; TCRdb holds only in-frame clones, not every one. Counted here are a few hundred thousand clones, about 96% occurring once; the ten biggest clones make up approximately 0.32%. Sequences were obtained from memory CD8+ T cells sorted from blood. Subset of the sample: CD45RO+ cells pooled with CCR7-negative TemRA cells. Receptors were obtained from a man aged 25-45 years in good health.

The V call is TRBV18, the J call TRBJ2-1, with 13 bases lining up with TRBD2. This CDR3 has 17 amino acids. From germline, CDR1 is KGHSH and CDR2 LQKENI. Trimming removed 4 bases from V and 8 bases from J; junction bases left unmatched: 11. For the CDR3, the DNA is TGTGCCAGCTCACTTCGGACTAGCGGGAGCTCGGTCCATGAGCAGTTCTTC. Protein sequence: CASSLRTSGSSVHEQFF.

V gene TRBV4-1 combines with J gene TRBJ2-7; no definite D call. The ends were cut back, 1 base at V and 2 bases at J, with 15 bases in the middle. The CDR3 is 16 residues long. The V gene's germline CDR1 is MGHRA and CDR2 YSYEKL. This chain's CDR3 is CASSQAPHSATYEQYF. The CDR3 bases are TGCGCCAGCAGCCAAGCCCCCCACTCGGCGACCTACGAGCAGTACTTC.

This clone came up once. V usage is TRBV29-1 and J usage is TRBJ2-5, with D uncertain. Between the trimmed V and J ends, which lost 8 bases and 5 bases, there was a span of 27 bases. CDR1 SQVTM and CDR2 ANQGSEA come from the germline V gene. This CDR3 contains 16 residues. CDR3 nucleotide sequence: TGCAGCACCTCCCCCGCAAGGGATCAGACTCGGGAGACCCAGTACTTC. Protein: CSTSPARDQTRETQYF. The whole variable domain, filled in from reference TRBV29-1 and TRBJ2-5, reads SAVISQKPSRDICQRGTSLTIQCQVDSQVTMMFWYRQQPGQSLTLIATANQGSEATYESGFVIDKFPISRPNLTFSTLTVSNMSPEDSSIYLCSTSPARDQTRETQYFGPGTRLLVL.

The DNA of the CDR3 is TGTGCCAGTTCATTCTACAGAATTTTTTATGGCTACACCTTC. This gives the protein CASSFYRIFYGYTF. The rearrangement joins TRBV28 to TRBJ1-2; the D is unclear. Germline V CDR1 and CDR2: MDHEN, SYDVKM. Trimming took 9 bases from V and 5 from J, leaving 19 bases between them. This CDR3 contains 14 residues.

This clone has only one observation. A much larger clone differs from this one at a single base, so this may be a read error. V is TRBV6-1 and J is TRBJ2-5; D gene uncertain. The CDR3 totals 10 residues. V shed 0 bases and J shed 7 bases, with 0 bases lying between them. CDR1 is MNHNS and CDR2 is SASEGT in the germline V gene. The CDR3 nucleotides read TGTGCCAGCAGTGAAGCGACCCAGTACTTC. It translates to CASSEATQYF.

This clone was seen once. The chain uses TRBV7-4 and TRBJ1-2, with D uncertain. V shed 2 bases and J shed 3 bases, with 13 bases lying between them. The CDR3 is 15 amino acids. Germline V lookup: CDR1 SGHVT, CDR2 SQSDAQ. This CDR3 is CASSLPRVFDYGYTF. CDR3 nucleotide sequence: TGTGCCAGCAGCTTACCACGGGTCTTCGACTATGGCTACACCTTC.

The V gene is TRBV7-8, the J gene TRBJ1-2, with unresolved D. The V end was cut by 4 bases, the J end by 4 bases, with 10 bases between. The CDR3 has 13 amino acids. Germline CDR1 SGHVS, CDR2 FQNEAQ. CDR3 nucleotides: TGTGCCAGCAGCTCAACGGCGTCCTATGGCTACACCTTC. This translates into CASSSTASYGYTF.

The chain combines TRBV28 with TRBJ1-5; perhaps TRBD1 as D (6 bases). Germline V CDR1 and CDR2: MDHEN, SYDVKM. Trimming removed 4 bases at V and 1 base at J, with 11 bases between. This CDR3 has 15 amino acids. The chain's CDR3 is CASSYGTRSNQPQHF. CDR3 bases: TGTGCCAGCAGTTACGGGACAAGGAGCAATCAGCCCCAGCATTTT.

The chain uses TRBV27 and TRBJ2-7; D tentatively fits TRBD1 or TRBD2 (7 bases each). This CDR3 has 14 residues. V lost 7 bases to trimming and J lost 1 base, with 14 bases between them. The germline V gene has CDR1 MNHEY and CDR2 SMNVEV (reference sequence). CDR3 loop: CASKKRDSSYEQYF. CDR3 sequence (DNA): TGTGCCAGCAAAAAGCGGGACAGTTCCTACGAGCAGTACTTC.

The chain links TRBV9 to TRBJ1-2; TRBD1 matches at 11 bases. V lost 3 bases, J lost 4 bases, and 5 bases stayed unmatched. This CDR3 region has 15 residues. The germline V gene encodes CDR1 SGDLS and CDR2 YYNGEE. DNA for the CDR3: TGTGCCAGCAGCGCAGCCGGGACAGGGGGCTATGGCTACACCTTC. Amino acids: CASSAAGTGGYGYTF.

This chain uses TRBV11-2 with TRBJ2-7; 12 bases are a match to TRBD1. CDR1 and CDR2 from the germline V gene are SGHAT and FQNNGV. This CDR3 comprises 13 residues. The trim removed 7 bases at V and 5 bases at J, leaving 3 bases unmatched. The CDR3 coding sequence is TGTGCCAGCACCCGGGACAGGGGGCACGAGCAGTACTTC. Amino acids: CASTRDRGHEQYF. Combining the CDR3 with reference TRBV11-2 and TRBJ2-7 gives the whole variable domain EAGVAQSPRYKIIEKRQSVAFWCNPISGHATLYWYQQILGQGPKLLIQFQNNGVVDDSQLPKDRFSAERLKGVDSTLKIQPAKLEDSAVYLCASTRDRGHEQYFGPGTRLTVT.

The V and J genes are TRBV28 and TRBJ2-5; 9 bases fit TRBD1. V shed 5 bases and J 2 bases; nucleotides not matched to a gene: 12. Germline-derived CDR1 and CDR2 are MDHEN and SYDVKM. This CDR3 has 17 amino acids. The DNA for the CDR3 is TGTGCCAGCAGTCTAACATGGACAGGGGACTATCAAGAGACCCAGTACTTC. Residues: CASSLTWTGDYQETQYF.

CDR3 in DNA: TGTGCCAGCACGTACCGGGACAGGGGGCTATTTAGCAATCAGCCCCAGCATTTT. Its protein product is CASTYRDRGLFSNQPQHF. The rearrangement links TRBV25-1 to TRBJ1-5; 12 bases agree with TRBD1. The ends lost 7 bases at V and 0 bases at J; junction bases unmatched: 10. This CDR3 is built from 18 residues. CDR1 is MGHDK and CDR2 is SYGVNS in the germline V gene.

The table lists this clone with a count of one. V and J are TRBV30 and TRBJ2-7, with D possibly matching TRBD1 (6 bases). Trimming took off 5 bases at V and 2 bases at J, with 13 bases between the two ends. Germline CDR1 is GTSNPN and CDR2 is SVGIG (reference sequence). This CDR3 is built from 13 residues. The CDR3, as DNA: TGTGCCTGGGCCTTGGGACAAGCCTACGAGCAGTACTTC. Its translation is CAWALGQAYEQYF.

On this clone: The sample holds other DNA sequences that translate to the same CDR3. This chain links TRBV5-1 with TRBJ2-1; 11 positions agree with TRBD2. Germline V gene lookup returns CDR1 SGHRS and CDR2 YFSETQ. The CDR3 runs to 15 residues. With V trimmed by 3 bases and J by 7 bases, 6 bases remained unmatched. The CDR3 nucleotides are TGCGCCAGCAGCTCAATTAGCGGGAGGGGTAATGAGCAGTTCTTC. This encodes CASSSISGRGNEQFF.

The chain joins TRBV20-1 to TRBJ1-1; D is undetermined. The CDR3 totals 11 residues. V was pared by 3 bases and J by 5 bases, with 7 bases between. Germline V gene lookup returns CDR1 DFQATT and CDR2 SNEGSKA (reference sequence). The CDR3, as DNA: TGCAGTGCTAGGCGGTTAACTGAAGCTTTCTTT. Translation gives CSARRLTEAFF.

The chain recombines TRBV28 with TRBJ2-7, with 8 bases aligning to TRBD2. CDR1 and CDR2 from the germline V gene are MDHEN and SYDVKM. V lost 3 bases and J lost 0; bases outside the gene matches: 7. The length of the CDR3 is 16 residues. The CDR3 protein is CASSLASGRFSYEQYF. CDR3 bases: TGTGCCAGCAGTTTGGCTAGCGGGCGTTTCTCCTACGAGCAGTACTTC.

The genes are TRBV29-1 and TRBJ2-1; the match to TRBD1 covers 7 bases. The V gene end was trimmed by 5 bases and the J gene end by 0 bases; junction bases not matched to a gene: 4. CDR3 length equals 14 residues. CDR1 is SQVTM and CDR2 is ANQGSEA in the germline V gene. The CDR3 region has the DNA TGCAGCGTTCCGGGACAGCCCTCCTACAATGAGCAGTTCTTC. This gives the protein CSVPGQPSYNEQFF.

This rearrangement joins TRBV2 to TRBJ1-4; 9 bases are shared with TRBD1. Germline lookup yields CDR1 SNHLY and CDR2 FYNNEI. V lost 3 bases, J lost 7 bases, and 3 bases stayed unmatched. The CDR3 has 14 amino acids. CDR3 protein: CASSDRDRAEKLFF. The CDR3 DNA is TGTGCCAGCAGTGACAGGGACAGGGCTGAAAAACTGTTTTTT.